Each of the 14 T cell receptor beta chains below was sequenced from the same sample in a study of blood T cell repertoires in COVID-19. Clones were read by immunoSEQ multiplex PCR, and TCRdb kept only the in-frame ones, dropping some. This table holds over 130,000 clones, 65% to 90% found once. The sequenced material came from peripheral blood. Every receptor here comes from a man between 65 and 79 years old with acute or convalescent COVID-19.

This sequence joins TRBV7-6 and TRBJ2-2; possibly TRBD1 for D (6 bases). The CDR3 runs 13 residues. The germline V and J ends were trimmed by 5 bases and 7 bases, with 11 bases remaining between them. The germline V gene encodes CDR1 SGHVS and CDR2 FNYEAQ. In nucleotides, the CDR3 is TGTGCCAGCAGCGATACAGGGAGCGGGGAGCTGTTTTTT. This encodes CASSDTGSGELFF.

In nucleotides, the CDR3 is TGTGCCTGGAAGCGAACGGCCAACACTGAAGCTTTCTTT. It encodes CAWKRTANTEAFF. The chain uses TRBV30 and TRBJ1-1, with D unresolved. CDR3 length: 13 residues. The V and J ends lost 4 bases and 2 bases respectively, with 11 bases between them. Germline assignment: CDR1 GTSNPN and CDR2 SVGIG (reference sequence).

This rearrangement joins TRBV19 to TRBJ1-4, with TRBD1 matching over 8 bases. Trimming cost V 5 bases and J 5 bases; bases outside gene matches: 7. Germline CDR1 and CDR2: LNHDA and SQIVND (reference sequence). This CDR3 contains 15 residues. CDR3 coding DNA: TGTGCCAGTAGTGACGGACAGGGCCCAAATGAAAAACTGTTTTTT. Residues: CASSDGQGPNEKLFF.

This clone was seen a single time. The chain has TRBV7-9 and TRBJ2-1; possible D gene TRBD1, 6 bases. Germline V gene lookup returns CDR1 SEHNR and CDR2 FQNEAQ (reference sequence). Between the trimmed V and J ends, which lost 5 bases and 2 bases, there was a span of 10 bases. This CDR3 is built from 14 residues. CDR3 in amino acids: CASSPGQTYNEQFF. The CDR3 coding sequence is TGTGCCAGCAGCCCCGGACAGACCTACAATGAGCAGTTCTTC.

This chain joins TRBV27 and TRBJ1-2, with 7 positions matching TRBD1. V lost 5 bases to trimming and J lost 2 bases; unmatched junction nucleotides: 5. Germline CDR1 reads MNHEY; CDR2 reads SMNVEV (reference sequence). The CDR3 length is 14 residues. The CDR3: CASSPRDSNYGYTF. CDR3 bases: TGTGCCAGCAGTCCCAGGGACAGCAACTATGGCTACACCTTC.

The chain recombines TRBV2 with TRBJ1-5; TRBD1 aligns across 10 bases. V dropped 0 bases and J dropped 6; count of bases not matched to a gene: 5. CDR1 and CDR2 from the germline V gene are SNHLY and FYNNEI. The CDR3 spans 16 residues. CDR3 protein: CASSEAGTGVSQPQHF. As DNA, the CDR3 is TGTGCCAGCAGTGAAGCCGGGACAGGGGTTAGTCAGCCCCAGCATTTT.

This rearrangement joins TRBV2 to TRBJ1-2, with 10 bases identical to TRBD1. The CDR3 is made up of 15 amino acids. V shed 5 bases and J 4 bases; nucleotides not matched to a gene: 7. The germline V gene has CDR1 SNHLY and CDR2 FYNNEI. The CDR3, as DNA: TGTGCCAGCAGTTACCTCGGACAGGGGGTCTATGGCTACACCTTC. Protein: CASSYLGQGVYGYTF.

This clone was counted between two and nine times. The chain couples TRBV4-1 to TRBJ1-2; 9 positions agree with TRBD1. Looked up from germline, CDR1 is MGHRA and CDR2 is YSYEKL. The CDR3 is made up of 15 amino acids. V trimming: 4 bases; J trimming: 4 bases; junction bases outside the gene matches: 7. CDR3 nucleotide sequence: TGCGCCAGCAGCCGAGAACAGGGGGCGAGCTATGGCTACACCTTC. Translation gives CASSREQGASYGYTF.

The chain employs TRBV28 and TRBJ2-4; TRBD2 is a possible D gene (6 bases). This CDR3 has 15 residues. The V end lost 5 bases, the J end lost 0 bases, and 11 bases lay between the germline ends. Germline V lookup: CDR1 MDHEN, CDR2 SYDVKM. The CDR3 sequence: CASSTPGLAKNIQYF. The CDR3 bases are TGTGCCAGCAGTACCCCGGGACTAGCCAAAAACATTCAGTACTTC.

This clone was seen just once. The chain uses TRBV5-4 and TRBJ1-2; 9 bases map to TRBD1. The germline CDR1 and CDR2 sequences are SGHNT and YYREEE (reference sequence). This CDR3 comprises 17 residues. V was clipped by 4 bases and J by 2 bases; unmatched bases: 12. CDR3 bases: TGTGCCAGCAGCCGTCCCGGGACAGGGACGGCGAACTATGGCTACACCTTC. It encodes CASSRPGTGTANYGYTF.

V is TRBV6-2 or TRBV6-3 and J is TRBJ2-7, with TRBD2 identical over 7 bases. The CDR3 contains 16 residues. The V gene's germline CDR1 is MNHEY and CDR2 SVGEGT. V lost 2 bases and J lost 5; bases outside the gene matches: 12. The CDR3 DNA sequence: TGTGCCAGCAGTTACGGGGGGGTCACCTGGGATAACGAGCAGTACTTC. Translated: CASSYGGVTWDNEQYF.

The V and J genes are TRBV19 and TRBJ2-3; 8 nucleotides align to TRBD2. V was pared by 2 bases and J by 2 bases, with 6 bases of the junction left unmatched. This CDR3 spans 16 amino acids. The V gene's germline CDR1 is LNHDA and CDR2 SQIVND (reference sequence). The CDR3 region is CASSITTSGYTDTQYF. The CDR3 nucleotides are TGTGCCAGTAGTATAACAACTAGCGGCTACACAGATACGCAGTATTTT.

Here the CDR3 reads CASSPRLAGNNEQFF. Here the CDR3 DNA reads TGTGCCAGCTCACCGCGACTAGCGGGGAACAATGAGCAGTTCTTC. The chain joins TRBV18 to TRBJ2-1, with 11 bases aligning to TRBD2. The germline V gene has CDR1 KGHSH and CDR2 LQKENI. V shed 3 bases and J 5 bases; nucleotides not matched to a gene: 3. CDR3 length equals 15 residues.

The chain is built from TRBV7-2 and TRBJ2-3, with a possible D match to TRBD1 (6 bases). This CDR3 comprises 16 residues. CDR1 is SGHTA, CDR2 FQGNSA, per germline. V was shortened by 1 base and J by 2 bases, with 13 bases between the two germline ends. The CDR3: CASSLDEGTTTDTQYF. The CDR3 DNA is TGTGCCAGCAGCTTAGATGAGGGGACAACCACAGATACGCAGTATTTT. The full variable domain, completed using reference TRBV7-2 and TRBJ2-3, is GAGVSQSPSNKVTEKGKDVELRCDPISGHTALYWYRQSLGQGLEFLIYFQGNSAPDKSGLPSDRFSAERTGGSVSTLTIQRTQQEDSAVYLCASSLDEGTTTDTQYFGPGTRLTVL.